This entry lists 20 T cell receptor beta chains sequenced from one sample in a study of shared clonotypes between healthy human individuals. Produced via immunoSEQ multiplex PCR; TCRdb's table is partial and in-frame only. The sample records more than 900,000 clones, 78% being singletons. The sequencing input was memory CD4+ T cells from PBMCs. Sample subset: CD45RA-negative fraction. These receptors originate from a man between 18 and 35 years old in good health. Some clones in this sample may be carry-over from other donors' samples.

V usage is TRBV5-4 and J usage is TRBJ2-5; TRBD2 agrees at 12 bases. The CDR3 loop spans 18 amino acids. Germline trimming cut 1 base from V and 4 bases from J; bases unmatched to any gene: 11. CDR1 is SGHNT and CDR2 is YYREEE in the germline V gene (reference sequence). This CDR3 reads CASSLSRLAGGGGETQYF. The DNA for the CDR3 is TGTGCCAGCAGCTTGTCGCGCCTAGCGGGAGGGGGGGGAGAGACCCAGTACTTC.

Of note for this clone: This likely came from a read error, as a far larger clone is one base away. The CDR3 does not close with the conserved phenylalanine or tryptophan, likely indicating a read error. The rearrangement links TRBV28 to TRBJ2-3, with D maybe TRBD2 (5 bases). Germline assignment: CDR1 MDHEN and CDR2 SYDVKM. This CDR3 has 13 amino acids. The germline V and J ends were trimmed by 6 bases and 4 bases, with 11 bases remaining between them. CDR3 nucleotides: TGTGCCAGCAGCCCGGGCGGGCCAGATACGCAGTATCTT. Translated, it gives CASSPGGPDTQYL.

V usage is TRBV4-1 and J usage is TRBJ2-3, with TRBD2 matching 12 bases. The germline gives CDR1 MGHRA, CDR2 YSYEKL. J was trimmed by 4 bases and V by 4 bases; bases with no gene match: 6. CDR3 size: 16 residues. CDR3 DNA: TGCGCCAGCAGCCCCCGACTAGCGGGAGAAGCAGATACGCAGTATTTT. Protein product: CASSPRLAGEADTQYF.

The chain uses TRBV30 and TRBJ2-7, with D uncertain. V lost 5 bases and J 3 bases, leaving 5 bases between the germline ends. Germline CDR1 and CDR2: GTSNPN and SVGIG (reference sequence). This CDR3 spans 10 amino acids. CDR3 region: CAWGVYEQYF. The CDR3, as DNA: TGTGCCTGGGGAGTCTACGAGCAGTACTTC. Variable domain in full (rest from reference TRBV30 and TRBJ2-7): SQTIHQWPATLVQPVGSPLSLECTVEGTSNPNLYWYRQAAGRGLQLLFYSVGIGQISSEVPQNLSASRPQDRQFILSSKKLLLSDSGFYLCAWGVYEQYFGPGTRLTVT.

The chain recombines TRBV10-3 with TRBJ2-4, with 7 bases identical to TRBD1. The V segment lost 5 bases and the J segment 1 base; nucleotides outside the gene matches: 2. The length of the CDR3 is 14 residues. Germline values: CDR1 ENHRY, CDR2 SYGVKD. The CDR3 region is CAISPGQAKNIQYF. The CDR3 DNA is TGTGCCATCAGTCCGGGACAGGCCAAAAACATTCAGTACTTC.

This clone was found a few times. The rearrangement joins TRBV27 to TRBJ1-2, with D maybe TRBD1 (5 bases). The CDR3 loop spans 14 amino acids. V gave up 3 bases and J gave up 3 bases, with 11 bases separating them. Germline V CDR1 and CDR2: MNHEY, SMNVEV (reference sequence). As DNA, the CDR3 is TGTGCCAGCAGTTTCGCAGGGCGGGACTATGGCTACACCTTC. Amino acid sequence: CASSFAGRDYGYTF.

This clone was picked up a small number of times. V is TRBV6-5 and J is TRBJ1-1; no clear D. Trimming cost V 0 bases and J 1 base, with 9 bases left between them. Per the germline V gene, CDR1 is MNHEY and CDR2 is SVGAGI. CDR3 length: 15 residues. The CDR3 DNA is TGTGCCAGCAGTTACTCGAGGTCAGGGAACACTGAAGCTTTCTTT. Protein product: CASSYSRSGNTEAFF.

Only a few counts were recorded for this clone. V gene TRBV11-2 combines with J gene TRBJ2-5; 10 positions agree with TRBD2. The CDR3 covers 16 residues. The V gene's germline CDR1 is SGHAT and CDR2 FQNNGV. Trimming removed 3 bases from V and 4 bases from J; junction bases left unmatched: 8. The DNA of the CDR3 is TGTGCCAGCAGCTTCCCAAAGACTAGCGGGTTAGAGACCCAGTACTTC. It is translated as CASSFPKTSGLETQYF.

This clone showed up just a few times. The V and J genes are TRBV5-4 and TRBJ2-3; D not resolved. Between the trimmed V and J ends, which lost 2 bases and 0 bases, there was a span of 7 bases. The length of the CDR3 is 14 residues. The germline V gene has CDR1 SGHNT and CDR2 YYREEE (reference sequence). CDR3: CASSFRRSTDTQYF. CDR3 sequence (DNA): TGTGCCAGCAGCTTTCGACGGAGCACAGATACGCAGTATTTT.

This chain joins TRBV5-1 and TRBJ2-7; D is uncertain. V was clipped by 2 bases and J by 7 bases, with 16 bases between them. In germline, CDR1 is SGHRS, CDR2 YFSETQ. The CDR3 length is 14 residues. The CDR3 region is CASSFPPGSSEQYF. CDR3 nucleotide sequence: TGCGCCAGCAGCTTCCCTCCGGGTTCCAGTGAGCAGTACTTC.

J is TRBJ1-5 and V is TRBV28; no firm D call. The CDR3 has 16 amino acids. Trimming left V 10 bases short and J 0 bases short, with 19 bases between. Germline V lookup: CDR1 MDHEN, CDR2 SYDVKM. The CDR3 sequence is CATFLGRWHSNQPQHF. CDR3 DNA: TGTGCCACCTTCCTGGGGAGGTGGCATAGCAATCAGCCCCAGCATTTT. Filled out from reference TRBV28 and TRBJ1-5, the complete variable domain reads DVKVTQSSRYLVKRTGEKVFLECVQDMDHENMFWYRQDPGLGLRLIYFSYDVKMKEKGDIPEGYSVSREKKERFSLILESASTNQTSMYLCATFLGRWHSNQPQHFGDGTRLSIL.

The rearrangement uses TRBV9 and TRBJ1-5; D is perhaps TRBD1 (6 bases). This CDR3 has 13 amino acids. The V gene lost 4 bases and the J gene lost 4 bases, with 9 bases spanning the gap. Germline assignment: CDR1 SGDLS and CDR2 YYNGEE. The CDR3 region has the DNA TGTGCCAGCAGCCCTGGGACAAATCAGCCCCAGCATTTT. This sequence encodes CASSPGTNQPQHF.

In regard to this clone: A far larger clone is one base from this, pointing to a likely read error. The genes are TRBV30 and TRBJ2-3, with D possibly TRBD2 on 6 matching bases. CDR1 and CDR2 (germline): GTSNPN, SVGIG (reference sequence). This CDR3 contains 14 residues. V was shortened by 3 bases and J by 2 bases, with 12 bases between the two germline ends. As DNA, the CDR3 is TGTGCCTGGAGGCGGGATTGGGACACAGATACGCAGTATTTT. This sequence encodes CAWRRDWDTDTQYF.

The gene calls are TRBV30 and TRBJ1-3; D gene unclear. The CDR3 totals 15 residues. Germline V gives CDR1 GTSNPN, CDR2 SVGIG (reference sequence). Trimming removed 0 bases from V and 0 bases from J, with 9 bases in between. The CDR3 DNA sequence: TGTGCCTGGAGTGTAATGGCGGCCTCTGGAAACACCATATATTTT. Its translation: CAWSVMAASGNTIYF.

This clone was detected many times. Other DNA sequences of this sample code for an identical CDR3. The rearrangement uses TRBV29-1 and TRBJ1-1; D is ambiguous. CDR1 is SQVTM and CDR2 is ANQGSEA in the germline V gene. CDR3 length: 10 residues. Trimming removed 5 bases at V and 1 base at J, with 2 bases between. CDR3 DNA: TGCAGCGTTCAGAACACTGAAGCTTTCTTT. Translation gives CSVQNTEAFF.

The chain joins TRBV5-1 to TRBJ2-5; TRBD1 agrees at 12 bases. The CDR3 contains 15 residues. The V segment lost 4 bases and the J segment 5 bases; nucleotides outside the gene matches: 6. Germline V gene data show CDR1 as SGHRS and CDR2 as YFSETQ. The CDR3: CASSGGTGGKETQYF. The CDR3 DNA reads TGCGCCAGCAGCGGCGGGACAGGGGGCAAGGAGACCCAGTACTTC.

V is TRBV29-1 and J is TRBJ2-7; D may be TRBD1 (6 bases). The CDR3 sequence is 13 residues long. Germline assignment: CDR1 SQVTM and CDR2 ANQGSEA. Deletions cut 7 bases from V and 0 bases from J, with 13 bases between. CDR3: CSARDRNSYEQYF. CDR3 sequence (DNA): TGCAGCGCCCGTGACAGGAACTCCTACGAGCAGTACTTC.

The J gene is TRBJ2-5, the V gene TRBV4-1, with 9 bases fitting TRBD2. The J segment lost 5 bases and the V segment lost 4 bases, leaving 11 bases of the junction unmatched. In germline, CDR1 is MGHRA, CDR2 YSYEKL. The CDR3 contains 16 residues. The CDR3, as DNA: TGCGCCAGCAGCCCCCCCGGGGGCGGGAGGGGGGAGACCCAGTACTTC. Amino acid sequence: CASSPPGGGRGETQYF.

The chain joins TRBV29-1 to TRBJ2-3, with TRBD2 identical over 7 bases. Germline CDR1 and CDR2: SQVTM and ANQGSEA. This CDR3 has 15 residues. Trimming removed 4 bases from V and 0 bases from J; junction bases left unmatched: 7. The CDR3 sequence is CSVGGFSGSTDTQYF. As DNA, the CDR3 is TGCAGCGTTGGGGGCTTTAGCGGGAGCACAGATACGCAGTATTTT.

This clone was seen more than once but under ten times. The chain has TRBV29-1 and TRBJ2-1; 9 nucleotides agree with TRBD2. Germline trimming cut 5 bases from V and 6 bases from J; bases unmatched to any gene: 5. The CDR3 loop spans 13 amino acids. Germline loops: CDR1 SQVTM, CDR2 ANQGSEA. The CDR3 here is CSVRVSGGNEQFF. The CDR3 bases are TGCAGCGTTCGAGTTAGCGGGGGCAATGAGCAGTTCTTC.